The present TCR beta chain was sequenced within a study of T-cell memory formation after mild COVID-19. Germline assignment: CDR1 MNHNY and CDR2 SVGAGI (reference sequence). V lost 6 bases and J lost 1, with 13 bases in between. CDR3 size: 14 residues. Whole-study findings and limits: Mainly CM and EM harbored the contracting CD4+ clones; mainly EMRA harbored the CD8+ ones. Clones that contracted from day 15 to 85 had balanced CD4/CD8; later expanders were CD4+ biased.

This clonotype was seen a few times. What it binds is unknown. TCRdb passed the 5' RACE reads through MiXCR, listing each CDR3 protein once. The sample yields 550,000 to 700,000 distinct CDR3 sequences, roughly a sixth seen once. The receptor was isolated from an adult woman who had mild COVID-19 (a few samples of this study predate the infection). Cell type and time point are not known. This sequence joins TRBV6-6 and TRBJ2-7; no firm D call. Material: PBMCs or a T cell subset sorted from them (not recorded which). This chain's CDR3 is CASRGLLGSYEQYF. CDR3 DNA: TGTGCCAGCAGAGGCTTATTGGGGTCCTACGAGCAGTACTTC.